Listed below are T cell receptor beta chains from one sample, sequenced in a study of blood T cell repertoires in COVID-19. The repertoire was sequenced with immunoSEQ multiplex PCR; TCRdb's copy has only in-frame clones and lacks some. The data contain about 360,000 clones, 70% to 90% of them seen just once; the ten biggest clones take up approximately 2.9%. Sample: peripheral blood. All receptors come from a human donor in a cohort sampled during active COVID-19. Both conserved end residues are part of each CDR3. D genes are given only for firm matches. For some rows the clone size is stated as once, few or many, or as a class when expanded; others skip it.

j_gene,d_gene,abundance,v_gene,CDR3aa,CDR3nt
TRBJ2-3,TRBD2,-,TRBV7-2,CASSARLAGGTDTQYF,TGTGCCAGCAGCGCACGACTAGCGGGAGGAACAGATACGCAGTATTTT
TRBJ2-7,-,once,TRBV7-9,CASSFPRSGEQYF,TGTGCCAGCAGCTTTCCCCGTTCGGGCGAGCAGTACTTC
TRBJ2-7,-,once,TRBV3-1/TRBV3-2,CASSQDLVAREQYF,TGTGCCAGCAGCCAAGATCTGGTAGCGAGGGAGCAGTACTTC
TRBJ1-2,-,-,TRBV2,CASSGERRVRSVRYGYTF,TGTGCCAGCAGCGGCGAGCGGAGGGTACGGTCGGTCCGCTATGGCTACACCTTC
TRBJ2-3,TRBD2,-,TRBV7-3,CASSSKRGRDTQYF,TGTGCCAGCAGCTCAAAGCGGGGGAGAGATACGCAGTATTTT
TRBJ2-7,-,-,TRBV25-1,CASSEYRARSEQYF,TGTGCCAGCAGTGAATATCGTGCGAGGAGCGAGCAGTACTTC
TRBJ1-1,TRBD1,-,TRBV19,CASKRQGASSEAFF,TGTGCCAGTAAACGACAGGGGGCATCGTCTGAAGCTTTCTTT
TRBJ2-7,TRBD2,-,TRBV19,CASSIDGAGGSQQYF,TGTGCCAGTAGTATAGACGGCGCGGGGGGGAGTCAGCAGTACTTC
TRBJ2-2,TRBD2,-,TRBV5-1,CASSSGLAGTNTGELFF,TGCGCCAGCAGCTCGGGACTAGCGGGGACGAACACCGGGGAGCTGTTTTTT
TRBJ2-1,-,-,TRBV11-1,CASSFGGPGGYNEQFF,TGTGCCAGCAGCTTCGGCGGTCCTGGGGGGTACAATGAGCAGTTCTTC
TRBJ2-2,TRBD2,-,TRBV30,CAWSVLPSGIGELFF,TGTGCCTGGAGTGTACTGCCTAGCGGTATCGGGGAGCTGTTTTTT
TRBJ1-5,TRBD1,-,TRBV27,CASSPLRDRGEPQHF,TGTGCCAGCAGCCCCCTCCGGGACAGGGGTGAGCCCCAGCATTTT
TRBJ1-4,TRBD1,-,TRBV6-5,CASSRTGGSEKLFF,TGTGCCAGCAGCCGGACAGGGGGCAGTGAAAAACTGTTTTTT
TRBJ2-1,TRBD2,-,TRBV2,CASKSGPGGRGEQFF,TGTGCCAGCAAATCTGGCCCGGGAGGGCGGGGTGAGCAGTTCTTC
TRBJ2-6,-,-,TRBV5-6,CASSLDLGTPTPGANVLTF,TGTGCCAGCAGCTTGGACTTGGGGACACCAACTCCTGGGGCCAACGTCCTGACTTTC
TRBJ1-4,-,-,TRBV13,CASSLVFESRTTNEKLFF,TGTGCCAGCAGCTTAGTGTTTGAAAGTAGAACAACTAATGAAAAACTGTTTTTT
TRBJ2-7,TRBD1,-,TRBV7-2,CASSLSPTGEGYEQYF,TGTGCCAGCAGCTTATCCCCGACAGGGGAAGGCTACGAGCAGTACTTC
TRBJ2-3,-,-,TRBV9,CASSPQSGWGVTQYF,TGTGCCAGCAGCCCACAGTCGGGTTGGGGGGTTACGCAGTATTTT
TRBJ1-2,TRBD1,-,TRBV5-1,CASSLGQGGFGYTF,TGCGCCAGCAGCCTAGGACAGGGAGGGTTTGGCTACACCTTC
TRBJ1-6,TRBD1,-,TRBV7-8,CASSLGGQGANSPLHF,TGTGCCAGCAGCTTAGGGGGACAGGGGGCTAATTCACCCCTCCACTTT
TRBJ1-1,TRBD1,-,TRBV19,CASSIPTGANTEAFF,TGTGCCAGTAGTATTCCGACAGGGGCTAACACTGAAGCTTTCTTT
TRBJ1-4,-,-,TRBV28,CASNQRSTTNEKLFF,TGTGCCAGCAACCAAAGGAGCACAACTAATGAAAAACTGTTTTTT
TRBJ1-3,-,-,TRBV10-3,CAISESALGTNSGNTIYF,TGTGCCATCAGTGAGTCAGCACTGGGCACCAACTCTGGAAACACCATATATTTT
TRBJ1-3,TRBD1,-,TRBV2,CASTPWDRGLRGGNTIYF,TGTGCCAGCACCCCGTGGGACAGGGGCCTTCGTGGAGGAAACACCATATATTTT
TRBJ1-4,-,-,TRBV3-1/TRBV3-2,CASSQGHSAGENEKLFF,TGTGCCAGCAGCCAAGGTCACTCAGCGGGGGAAAACGAAAAACTGTTTTTT
TRBJ2-1,TRBD1,-,TRBV3-1/TRBV3-2,CASSLQGNEQFF,TGTGCCAGCAGCTTACAGGGGAATGAGCAGTTCTTC
TRBJ2-7,-,-,TRBV30,CAWSVGGIYEQYF,TGTGCCTGGAGTGTAGGCGGGATCTACGAGCAGTACTTC
TRBJ2-5,-,-,TRBV9,CASSVASTYQETQYF,TGTGCCAGCAGCGTAGCGTCTACCTACCAAGAGACCCAGTACTTC
TRBJ2-2,-,once,TRBV3-1/TRBV3-2,CASSQGSGFTGELFF,TGTGCCAGCAGCCAGGGATCGGGGTTCACCGGGGAGCTGTTTTTT
TRBJ2-1,TRBD2,few,TRBV27,CASSLGTSLVF,TGTGCCAGCAGTTTAGGGACTAGCCTAGTCTTC
TRBJ1-1,-,-,TRBV5-1,CASSHPLGTEAFF,TGCGCCAGCAGCCACCCCCTAGGCACTGAAGCTTTCTTT
TRBJ2-7,-,few,TRBV20-1,CSASPVGEQYF,TGCAGTGCTAGTCCGGTTGGTGAGCAGTACTTC
TRBJ2-2,TRBD2,-,TRBV4-2,CASSLVRLAGGPNTGELFF,TGTGCCAGCAGCCTAGTTCGACTAGCGGGGGGGCCAAACACCGGGGAGCTGTTTTTT
TRBJ1-1,TRBD1,-,TRBV5-1,CASSSTGMNTEAFF,TGCGCCAGCAGCTCGACAGGGATGAACACTGAAGCTTTCTTT
TRBJ1-3,-,-,TRBV9,CASSQTGISGNTIYF,TGTGCCAGCAGCCAGACAGGTATCTCTGGAAACACCATATATTTT
TRBJ1-1,-,few,TRBV3-1/TRBV3-2,CASSPDFPEDTEAFF,TGTGCCAGCAGCCCGGATTTTCCGGAGGACACTGAAGCTTTCTTT
TRBJ1-6,TRBD1,-,TRBV30,CAWSPGQGISPLHF,TGTGCCTGGAGCCCGGGACAGGGGATTTCACCCCTCCACTTT
TRBJ1-2,TRBD1,-,TRBV12-3/TRBV12-4,CASSFQGAEGYTF,TGTGCCAGCAGTTTCCAGGGGGCGGAAGGCTACACCTTC
TRBJ2-2,-,-,TRBV2,CASSENRNTGELFF,TGTGCCAGCAGTGAAAACAGAAACACCGGGGAGCTGTTTTTT
TRBJ1-6,-,-,TRBV9,CASSVGPGGGASNSPLHF,TGTGCCAGCAGCGTAGGGCCCGGCGGGGGCGCGTCTAATTCACCCCTCCACTTT
TRBJ2-1,-,-,TRBV28,CASSSRQYNEQFF,TGTGCCAGCTCGTCACGCCAGTACAATGAGCAGTTCTTC
TRBJ1-5,-,few,TRBV6-6,CASSYEPYQPQHF,TGTGCCAGCAGTTACGAGCCCTATCAGCCCCAGCATTTT
TRBJ2-1,TRBD1,-,TRBV12-3/TRBV12-4,CASSPGQGPGQFF,TGTGCCAGCAGTCCGGGACAGGGCCCGGGGCAGTTCTTC
TRBJ2-7,TRBD2,-,TRBV10-3,CAISERGGGRQYF,TGTGCCATCAGTGAGCGGGGGGGCGGGCGGCAGTACTTC